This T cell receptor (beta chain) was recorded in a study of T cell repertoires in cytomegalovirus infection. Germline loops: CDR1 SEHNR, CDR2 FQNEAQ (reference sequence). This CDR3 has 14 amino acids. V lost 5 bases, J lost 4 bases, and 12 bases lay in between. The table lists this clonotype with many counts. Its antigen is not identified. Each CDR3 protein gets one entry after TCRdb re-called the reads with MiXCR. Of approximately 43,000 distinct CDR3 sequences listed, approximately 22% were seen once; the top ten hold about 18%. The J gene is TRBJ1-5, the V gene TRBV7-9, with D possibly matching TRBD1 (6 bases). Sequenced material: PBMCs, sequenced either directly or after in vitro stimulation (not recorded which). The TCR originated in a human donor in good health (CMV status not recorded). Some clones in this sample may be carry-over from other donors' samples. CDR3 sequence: CASSPQGGNQPQHF. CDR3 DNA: TGTGCCAGCAGCCCGCAAGGGGGGAATCAGCCCCAGCATTTT.